These 27 T cell receptor beta chains originate from one sample sequenced in a study of a mutant IDH1 vaccine in newly diagnosed glioma. This table comes from immunoSEQ multiplex PCR, and its TCRdb copy is limited to in-frame clones, with some not included. The table has approximately 54,000 clones, approximately 78% seen once. The time point is: baseline, week 1 (first vaccination visit). Described treatment: pre-vaccination baseline after standard-of-care therapy. Sequenced here: PBMCs, sampled from a glioma patient treated with radiotherapy, temozolomide or both. The source is a man younger than 30 with glioma.

J is TRBJ2-7 and V is TRBV7-2; 7 bases are a match to TRBD1. This CDR3 is 15 amino acids long. Germline V gene data show CDR1 as SGHTA and CDR2 as FQGNSA. The trim removed 5 bases at V and 2 bases at J, leaving 9 bases unmatched. The CDR3 loop is CASSLPGTVTYEQYF. In nucleotides, the CDR3 is TGTGCCAGCAGCCTTCCCGGGACAGTAACCTACGAGCAGTACTTC.

V and J are TRBV30 and TRBJ2-4; 7 nucleotides line up with TRBD1. V lost 3 bases, J lost 2 bases, and 7 bases stayed unmatched. The CDR3 has 15 amino acids. Germline loops: CDR1 GTSNPN, CDR2 SVGIG (reference sequence). For the CDR3, the DNA is TGTGCCTGGAGGTCAAGGGGGCGAACCAAAAACATTCAGTACTTC. Its translation is CAWRSRGRTKNIQYF.

The chain links TRBV25-1 to TRBJ1-4; D might be TRBD1 (5 bases). The CDR3 is 15 amino acids. Per the germline V gene, CDR1 is MGHDK and CDR2 is SYGVNS. Trimming removed 1 base from V and 10 bases from J, with 16 bases in between. The CDR3 loop is CASSESGKGRGKLFF. The CDR3 DNA reads TGTGCCAGCAGTGAATCAGGAAAGGGGAGGGGAAAACTGTTTTTT.

V usage is TRBV7-6 and J usage is TRBJ1-6; 10 bases align to TRBD1. This CDR3 region has 16 residues. V was pared by 2 bases and J by 9 bases, with 7 bases of the junction left unmatched. The V gene's germline CDR1 is SGHVS and CDR2 FNYEAQ. The CDR3 reads CASSLRQGAESSPLHF. The CDR3 DNA reads TGTGCCAGCAGCTTAAGACAGGGGGCAGAAAGTTCACCCCTCCACTTT.

The chain has TRBV27 and TRBJ2-2; 11 bases are a match to TRBD2. CDR3 length: 15 residues. The V gene end was trimmed by 6 bases and the J gene end by 5 bases; junction bases not matched to a gene: 5. The germline CDR1 and CDR2 sequences are MNHEY and SMNVEV (reference sequence). CDR3 in amino acids: CASSIGTSGTGELFF. CDR3 bases: TGTGCCAGCAGCATAGGGACTAGCGGTACCGGGGAGCTGTTTTTT.

This chain links TRBV10-3 with TRBJ2-7; 9 bases agree with TRBD1. The CDR3 covers 14 residues. Germline-derived CDR1 and CDR2 are ENHRY and SYGVKD. V dropped 2 bases and J dropped 2; count of bases not matched to a gene: 1. The CDR3 DNA sequence: TGTGCCATCAGTGAGGGGACAGGGACCTACGAGCAGTACTTC. Its protein product is CAISEGTGTYEQYF.

The CDR3 loop is CSVTPFDPPHAGELFF. In DNA, the CDR3 is TGCAGCGTCACCCCTTTCGACCCCCCTCACGCCGGGGAGCTGTTTTTT. The rearrangement joins TRBV29-1 to TRBJ2-2; D gene unclear. The CDR3 extends over 16 amino acids. Germline CDR1 is SQVTM and CDR2 is ANQGSEA. Trimming stripped 6 bases from V and 6 bases from J, with 23 bases between.

The DNA for the CDR3 is TGTGCCAGCTCACCTGTTACCCTCCTACAGGATAACTATGGCTACACCTTC. It yields the protein CASSPVTLLQDNYGYTF. This sequence joins TRBV18 and TRBJ1-2; the D gene is possibly TRBD1 (5 bases). Trimming pared 3 bases from V and 1 base from J, leaving 18 bases between. This CDR3 is 17 amino acids long. Looked up from germline, CDR1 is KGHSH and CDR2 is LQKENI.

The chain joins TRBV7-9 to TRBJ2-7; D gene uncertain. CDR1 and CDR2 (germline): SEHNR, FQNEAQ (reference sequence). This CDR3 contains 13 residues. Between the trimmed V and J ends, which lost 8 bases and 3 bases, there was a span of 14 bases. The CDR3 spells CASGSDPNYEQYF. The CDR3 DNA sequence: TGTGCCAGCGGCTCTGACCCGAACTACGAGCAGTACTTC.

The CDR3 sequence is CASSRPDKSSYEQYF. The CDR3 DNA reads as TGTGCCAGCAGCAGGCCGGACAAGAGCTCCTACGAGCAGTACTTC. The rearrangement uses TRBV11-1 and TRBJ2-7; D may be TRBD1 (5 bases). The germline V gene has CDR1 SGHAT and CDR2 FQDESV (reference sequence). CDR3 size: 15 residues. V lost 5 bases and J 0 bases, leaving 14 bases between the germline ends.

The rearrangement uses TRBV9 and TRBJ1-1; unclear D gene. CDR1 and CDR2 (germline): SGDLS, YYNGEE. The CDR3 sequence is 12 residues long. Trimming left V 2 bases short and J 0 bases short, with 2 bases between. DNA of the CDR3: TGTGCCAGCAGCGTCCTGAACACTGAAGCTTTCTTT. Its protein is CASSVLNTEAFF.

The chain has TRBV19 and TRBJ1-1; D is undetermined. V was cut by 5 bases and J by 8 bases, with 12 bases left in between. This CDR3 region has 12 residues. Germline assignment: CDR1 LNHDA and CDR2 SQIVND (reference sequence). The CDR3 DNA reads TGTGCCAGTAGTCCGGGGTATACAGAAGCTTTCTTT. This gives the protein CASSPGYTEAFF.

This chain joins TRBV29-1 and TRBJ1-2; unclear D gene. The V gene lost 4 bases and the J gene lost 4 bases, with 13 bases spanning the gap. CDR3 length equals 13 residues. Germline loops: CDR1 SQVTM, CDR2 ANQGSEA. For the CDR3, the DNA is TGCAGCGTTGTGGGAGGGATCGGCTATGGCTACACCTTC. The encoded protein is CSVVGGIGYGYTF.

The J gene is TRBJ1-4, the V gene TRBV6-1, with a possible D match to TRBD1 (5 bases). Germline V gives CDR1 MNHNS, CDR2 SASEGT. Trimming shortened V by 1 base and J by 4 bases, and 16 bases separated the two germline ends. This CDR3 is 17 amino acids long. CDR3 sequence (DNA): TGTGCCAGCAGTGAAGAGGTTTCGACAGCGTTTAATGAAAAACTGTTTTTT. Protein: CASSEEVSTAFNEKLFF.

The chain employs TRBV4-1 and TRBJ1-1; D gene unclear. Trimming removed 0 bases at V and 5 bases at J, with 7 bases between. Per germline, CDR1 MGHRA and CDR2 YSYEKL. The CDR3 runs to 13 residues. Here the CDR3 reads CASSQESVTEAFF. CDR3 in DNA: TGCGCCAGCAGCCAAGAAAGCGTTACTGAAGCTTTCTTT.

This chain links TRBV6-5 with TRBJ2-7; 7 nucleotides match TRBD1. The CDR3 runs 16 residues. The germline gives CDR1 MNHEY, CDR2 SVGAGI. Trimming at V came to 0 bases and at J to 0 bases, leaving 5 bases not matched to a gene. The CDR3 reads CASSYSTGAPSYEQYF. The CDR3 coding sequence is TGTGCCAGCAGTTACTCCACAGGGGCCCCCTCCTACGAGCAGTACTTC.

The rearrangement joins TRBV5-1 to TRBJ2-7; no reliable D call. Germline loops: CDR1 SGHRS, CDR2 YFSETQ. The CDR3 is 12 residues long. V was trimmed by 5 bases and J by 0 bases, leaving 6 bases between them. CDR3 sequence: CASSRDSYEQYF. The CDR3 DNA sequence: TGCGCCAGCAGTAGAGACTCCTACGAGCAGTACTTC.

This clone appeared once. The rearrangement uses TRBV2 and TRBJ1-2; D uncertain. Trimming stripped 7 bases from V and 7 bases from J, with 10 bases between. This CDR3 is built from 11 residues. Per the germline V gene, CDR1 is SNHLY and CDR2 is FYNNEI. This chain's CDR3 is CASNRASGYTF. The CDR3 nucleotides are TGTGCCAGCAATCGAGCGAGTGGCTACACCTTC.

This chain links TRBV18 with TRBJ2-7; no definite D call. Trimming left V 5 bases short and J 2 bases short, with 4 bases between. The CDR3 runs 11 residues. CDR1 is KGHSH, CDR2 LQKENI, per germline. The CDR3 DNA reads TGTGCCAGCTCAGGGACCTACGAGCAGTACTTC. It yields the protein CASSGTYEQYF.

J is TRBJ2-2 and V is TRBV4-3; D might be TRBD1 (7 bases). Germline CDR1 reads LGHNA; CDR2 reads YSLEER. V was clipped by 4 bases and J by 2 bases, with 14 bases between them. The CDR3 runs 16 residues. CDR3 sequence (DNA): TGCGCCAGCAGCCGACCGGAGGGGGCTAACACCGGGGAGCTGTTTTTT. Protein sequence: CASSRPEGANTGELFF.

The chain uses TRBV25-1 and TRBJ2-2; D is uncertain. The V end was cut by 2 bases, the J end by 1 base, with 2 bases between. The CDR3 has 13 amino acids. Germline CDR1 reads MGHDK; CDR2 reads SYGVNS. CDR3 residues: CASSELNTGELFF. CDR3 DNA sequence: TGTGCCAGCAGTGAACTGAACACCGGGGAGCTGTTTTTT.

CDR3: CASSLWIGVEEETQYF. For the CDR3, the DNA is TGTGCCAGCAGCTTGTGGATAGGGGTAGAAGAGGAGACCCAGTACTTC. The rearrangement links TRBV5-7 to TRBJ2-5; D might be TRBD1 (5 bases). TRBV5-7 is recorded as an ORF, its role being uncertain. The V end lost 1 base, the J end lost 5 bases, and 18 bases lay between the germline ends. The CDR3 has 16 residues.

This clone was observed a handful of times. The chain combines TRBV19 with TRBJ1-1; a weak D match, TRBD1 (5 bases). Trimming removed 1 base from V and 1 base from J, with 10 bases in between. This CDR3 region has 15 residues. Per germline, CDR1 LNHDA and CDR2 SQIVND (reference sequence). The CDR3 coding sequence is TGTGCCAGTAGTATAGGGGGCAGGTCGAACACTGAAGCTTTCTTT. Translation gives CASSIGGRSNTEAFF.

J is TRBJ1-1 and V is TRBV6-5; D ambiguous. The V and J ends lost 3 bases and 1 base respectively, with 12 bases between them. The CDR3 consists of 15 residues. CDR1 is MNHEY, CDR2 SVGAGI, per germline. CDR3 DNA sequence: TGTGCCAGCAGTTATAATTTTGAGGGGAACACTGAAGCTTTCTTT. Its protein product is CASSYNFEGNTEAFF.

The chain carries TRBV19 and TRBJ1-3; D not resolved. This CDR3 region has 15 residues. Germline CDR1 and CDR2: LNHDA and SQIVND (reference sequence). Trimming cost V 6 bases and J 0 bases, with 12 bases left between them. The CDR3 DNA reads TGTGCCAGTAGCTGGGGAGCGACCTCTGGAAACACCATATATTTT. As protein: CASSWGATSGNTIYF.

This clone was seen once. The chain employs TRBV6-1 and TRBJ1-4; 7 bases are a match to TRBD1. With V trimmed by 3 bases and J by 8 bases, 9 bases remained unmatched. The CDR3 has 15 amino acids. In germline, CDR1 is MNHNS, CDR2 SASEGT. CDR3 sequence (DNA): TGTGCCAGCAGTGACCCGAAGACAGGGAAGGAAAAACTGTTTTTT. Protein sequence: CASSDPKTGKEKLFF.

The sample holds a few counts of this clone. The genes are TRBV14 and TRBJ2-2; D is ambiguous. The V end lost 2 bases, the J end lost 5 bases, and 0 bases lay between the germline ends. The CDR3 is 11 amino acids. Germline V gene sequence: CDR1 SGHDN, CDR2 FVKESK. CDR3 DNA sequence: TGTGCCAGCAGCCAAACCGGGGAGCTGTTTTTT. This sequence encodes CASSQTGELFF.